What follows are 21 T cell receptor beta chains derived from one specimen sequenced in a study of early T cells in non-severe SARS-CoV-2 infection. TCRdb re-called the 5' RACE reads through MiXCR, storing one row per CDR3 protein. The table shows about 66,000 distinct CDR3 sequences, with approximately 9% occurring only once. Material for sequencing was whole blood. These TCRs come from an adult who was a healthcare worker with PCR-confirmed SARS-CoV-2 infection or an uninfected control (not recorded which).

This clonotype was picked up a small number of times. The CDR3 region is CSVVGLASTYEQYF. As DNA, the CDR3 is TGCAGCGTTGTGGGACTAGCGTCAACCTACGAGCAGTACTTC. The chain joins TRBV29-1 to TRBJ2-7; 10 bases line up with TRBD2. The CDR3 has 14 residues. V gave up 4 bases and J gave up 2 bases; unmatched junction bases: 5. Per the germline V gene, CDR1 is SQVTM and CDR2 is ANQGSEA.

This clonotype was observed a handful of times. This sequence joins TRBV7-6 and TRBJ2-2, with D hard to call. The CDR3 is made up of 12 amino acids. Trimming removed 5 bases from V and 7 bases from J, with 8 bases in between. Germline V lookup: CDR1 SGHVS, CDR2 FNYEAQ. CDR3 nucleotide sequence: TGTGCCAGCAGCCACCGTTTCGGGGAGCTGTTTTTT. Protein product: CASSHRFGELFF.

The sample holds a few counts of this clonotype. The chain joins TRBV20-1 to TRBJ2-5; D may correspond to TRBD1 or TRBD2 (5 bases each). Germline CDR1 reads DFQATT; CDR2 reads SNEGSKA (reference sequence). The length of the CDR3 is 13 residues. V dropped 6 bases and J dropped 4 bases, with 15 bases sitting between them. CDR3 coding DNA: TGCAGTGCGGACGGGGCCCGCCGAGAGACCCAGTACTTC. Residues: CSADGARRETQYF.

The chain combines TRBV2 with TRBJ2-4; TRBD1 matches at 9 bases. CDR1 is SNHLY and CDR2 is FYNNEI in the germline V gene. The ends lost 4 bases at V and 5 bases at J; junction bases unmatched: 9. CDR3 length: 16 residues. The CDR3 sequence is CASSVQDRGAENIQYF. DNA for the CDR3: TGTGCCAGCAGTGTCCAGGACAGGGGTGCCGAAAACATTCAGTACTTC. The whole variable domain, filled in from reference TRBV2 and TRBJ2-4, reads EPEVTQTPSHQVTQMGQEVILRCVPISNHLYFYWYRQILGQKVEFLVSFYNNEISEKSEIFDDQFSVERPDGSNFTLKIRSTKLEDSAMYFCASSVQDRGAENIQYFGAGTRLSVL.

This clonotype was seen repeatedly, ten times or more. V gene TRBV23-1 combines with J gene TRBJ2-2; 8 nucleotides match TRBD1. TRBV23-1 falls under the ORF class, with uncertain function. V lost 2 bases to trimming and J lost 5 bases; unmatched junction nucleotides: 10. The CDR3 is made up of 17 amino acids. CDR3 region: CASSQIFGTGGTGELFF. The CDR3 region has the DNA TGCGCCAGCAGTCAAATATTCGGGACAGGAGGAACCGGGGAGCTGTTTTTT.

There are a few counts of this clonotype. The gene calls are TRBV11-2 and TRBJ2-1; the match to TRBD2 covers 7 bases. Germline V CDR1 and CDR2: SGHAT, FQNNGV. V was pared by 2 bases and J by 3 bases, with 1 base of the junction left unmatched. CDR3 size: 14 residues. In DNA form, the CDR3 reads TGTGCCAGCAGCTTACGCGGGAGCTACAATGAGCAGTTCTTC. Translation: CASSLRGSYNEQFF.

The table lists this clonotype with a few counts. The chain joins TRBV6-1 to TRBJ1-5; D is possibly TRBD1 (6 bases). This CDR3 spans 15 amino acids. V was shortened by 6 bases and J by 9 bases, with 21 bases between the two germline ends. From germline, CDR1 is MNHNS and CDR2 SASEGT. CDR3 sequence (DNA): TGTGCCAGCAGACCAAACCACAGGGATGGTCGGCCCCAGCATTTT. This codes for CASRPNHRDGRPQHF.

The chain joins TRBV4-3 to TRBJ1-1, with unresolved D. V lost 3 bases to trimming and J lost 0 bases, with 8 bases between them. Germline lookup yields CDR1 LGHNA and CDR2 YSLEER. The length of the CDR3 is 14 residues. The CDR3 spells CASSHDILNTEAFF. CDR3 coding DNA: TGCGCCAGCAGCCACGACATTCTGAACACTGAAGCTTTCTTT.

This clonotype was seen a few times. The V call is TRBV20-1, the J call TRBJ2-1, with D perhaps TRBD1 or TRBD2 (5 bases each). The V gene lost 2 bases and the J gene lost 3 bases, with 8 bases spanning the gap. CDR3 size: 13 residues. CDR1 is DFQATT, CDR2 SNEGSKA, per germline (reference sequence). The CDR3 here is CSARQGDYNEQFF. CDR3 coding DNA: TGCAGTGCTAGACAGGGAGACTACAATGAGCAGTTCTTC.

This clonotype has just a few counts. The chain carries TRBV14 and TRBJ1-2; no reliable D call. V dropped 1 base and J dropped 7 bases, with 16 bases sitting between them. The CDR3 loop spans 15 amino acids. In germline, CDR1 is SGHDN, CDR2 FVKESK. The CDR3 nucleotides read TGTGCCAGCAGCCAAGTGAGTCCCACAGTTGGTGGCTACACCTTC. Translation gives CASSQVSPTVGGYTF.

This clonotype has just a few counts. The chain carries TRBV20-1 and TRBJ2-7; 16 positions agree with TRBD2. Germline values: CDR1 DFQATT, CDR2 SNEGSKA (reference sequence). The J segment lost 2 bases and the V segment lost 6 bases, leaving 10 bases of the junction unmatched. The CDR3 is 17 residues long. The chain's CDR3 is CSANRPGLAGGPYEQYF. The DNA for the CDR3 is TGCAGTGCCAATAGACCGGGACTAGCGGGAGGGCCCTACGAGCAGTACTTC.

The table lists this clonotype with a few counts. This sequence joins TRBV28 and TRBJ2-1; D is possibly TRBD2 (6 bases). The CDR3 covers 13 residues. V lost 8 bases to trimming and J lost 4 bases, with 12 bases between them. The germline V gene encodes CDR1 MDHEN and CDR2 SYDVKM. Here the CDR3 reads CASGTSRYNEQFF. In nucleotides, the CDR3 is TGTGCCAGCGGCACTAGCAGATACAATGAGCAGTTCTTC.

This clonotype was seen at least ten times. The chain joins TRBV4-3 to TRBJ2-1, with D possibly matching TRBD2 (6 bases). Trimming took off 1 base at V and 5 bases at J, with 6 bases between the two ends. CDR1 is LGHNA and CDR2 is YSLEER in the germline V gene. The CDR3 totals 13 residues. The CDR3 is CASSQAGDNEQFF. CDR3 nucleotides: TGCGCCAGCAGCCAAGCGGGGGACAATGAGCAGTTCTTC.

This clonotype has a count of ten or more. V gene TRBV28 combines with J gene TRBJ2-4, with D maybe TRBD2 (7 bases). In germline, CDR1 is MDHEN, CDR2 SYDVKM. The germline V and J ends were trimmed by 7 bases and 10 bases, with 23 bases remaining between them. This CDR3 has 15 residues. CDR3 bases: TGTGCCAGCATTCTAGGGGGGGGACTTCGTCTTATTCAGTACTTC. It translates to CASILGGGLRLIQYF.

CDR3 in DNA: TGTGCCAGCAGTGAAGGGGGGCGCCCCACCTACGAGCAGTACTTC. Its translation is CASSEGGRPTYEQYF. V and J are TRBV6-1 and TRBJ2-7; TRBD1 is a possible D gene (6 bases). Germline-derived CDR1 and CDR2 are MNHNS and SASEGT. The CDR3 spans 15 residues. V was trimmed by 1 base and J by 2 bases, leaving 12 bases between them.

This clonotype was observed a few times. V gene TRBV9 combines with J gene TRBJ1-1; D remains ambiguous. V lost 3 bases and J lost 5, with 11 bases in between. The CDR3 has 13 residues. Looked up from germline, CDR1 is SGDLS and CDR2 is YYNGEE. CDR3 protein: CASSEGSETEAFF. CDR3 sequence (DNA): TGTGCCAGCAGCGAGGGTTCGGAGACTGAAGCTTTCTTT.

This chain connects TRBV9 to TRBJ2-5; D is uncertain. V lost 2 bases and J 2 bases, leaving 13 bases between the germline ends. The CDR3 consists of 15 residues. The V gene's germline CDR1 is SGDLS and CDR2 YYNGEE. CDR3: CASSVGLAEQETQYF. The CDR3 DNA sequence: TGTGCCAGCAGCGTGGGATTGGCGGAACAAGAGACCCAGTACTTC.

The sample holds many counts of this clonotype. Here the CDR3 reads CASSLAGGYNEQFF. DNA of the CDR3: TGTGCCAGCAGCTTAGCTGGAGGGTACAATGAGCAGTTCTTC. V is TRBV7-9 and J is TRBJ2-1, with a possible D match to TRBD2 (6 bases). V dropped 0 bases and J dropped 4 bases, with 7 bases sitting between them. The CDR3 loop spans 14 amino acids. CDR1 is SEHNR, CDR2 FQNEAQ, per germline (reference sequence).

The V and J genes are TRBV7-3 and TRBJ1-4; tentatively, D is TRBD1 (5 bases). The CDR3 contains 13 residues. The germline CDR1 and CDR2 sequences are SGHTA and FQGTGA. The V end was cut by 4 bases, the J end by 8 bases, with 11 bases between. This chain's CDR3 is CASSSLRGEKLFF. CDR3 DNA sequence: TGTGCCAGCAGCTCCCTGCGGGGGGAAAAACTGTTTTTT. Filled out from reference TRBV7-3 and TRBJ1-4, the complete variable domain reads GAGVSQTPSNKVTEKGKYVELRCDPISGHTALYWYRQSLGQGPEFLIYFQGTGAADDSGLPNDRFFAVRPEGSVSTLKIQRTERGDSAVYLCASSSLRGEKLFFGSGTQLSVL.

This clonotype was detected ten times or more. The chain combines TRBV4-3 with TRBJ2-6; D unresolved. Deletions cut 1 base from V and 0 bases from J, with 16 bases between. This CDR3 is built from 19 residues. Germline V lookup: CDR1 LGHNA, CDR2 YSLEER. As DNA, the CDR3 is TGCGCCAGCAGCCAAGTGCCAGGACCTTTGCTCTCTGGGGCCAACGTCCTGACTTTC. It yields the protein CASSQVPGPLLSGANVLTF.

This clonotype showed up many times. The V call is TRBV9, the J call TRBJ2-1; TRBD1 matches at 8 bases. J lost 3 bases, V lost 4 bases, and 6 bases had no gene match. CDR1 and CDR2 from the germline V gene are SGDLS and YYNGEE. The CDR3 runs to 15 residues. CDR3 loop: CASSTRTGFYNEQFF. The CDR3 DNA follows: TGTGCCAGCAGCACTAGGACAGGGTTCTACAATGAGCAGTTCTTC.